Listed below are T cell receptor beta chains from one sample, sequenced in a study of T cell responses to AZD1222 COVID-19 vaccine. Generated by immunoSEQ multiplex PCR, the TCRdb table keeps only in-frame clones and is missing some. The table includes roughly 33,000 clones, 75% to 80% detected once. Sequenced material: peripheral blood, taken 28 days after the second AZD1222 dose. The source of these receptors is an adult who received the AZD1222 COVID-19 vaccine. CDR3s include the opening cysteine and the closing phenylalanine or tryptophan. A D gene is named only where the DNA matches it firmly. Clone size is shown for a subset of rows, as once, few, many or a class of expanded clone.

CASSLEPLYRGTDTQYF	TGCGCCAGCAGCTTGGAGCCTTTGTACAGAGGCACAGATACGCAGTATTTT	few	TRBJ2-3	TRBV5-1	NA
CASSWGPYNEQFF	TGTGCCAGCAGTTGGGGACCCTACAATGAGCAGTTCTTC	NA	TRBJ2-1	TRBV6-2/TRBV6-3	NA
CASSLGISGPRTGELFF	TGCGCCAGCAGCCTGGGAATAAGCGGACCCCGCACCGGGGAGCTGTTTTTT	NA	TRBJ2-2	TRBV4-3	NA
CASSTHATGELFF	TGTGCCAGCAGCACCCATGCCACCGGGGAGCTGTTTTTT	NA	TRBJ2-2	TRBV6-2/TRBV6-3	NA
CASSSPSYGYTF	TGTGCCAGCAGTTCCCCTTCCTATGGCTACACCTTC	few	TRBJ1-2	TRBV27	NA
CASMARHTGELFF	TGTGCCAGCATGGCCAGGCACACCGGGGAGCTGTTTTTT	few	TRBJ2-2	TRBV9	NA
CASSYGDQPQHF	TGTGCCAGCAGTTACGGGGATCAGCCCCAGCATTTT	once	TRBJ1-5	TRBV6-2/TRBV6-3	NA
CASSSGTAYGYTF	TGTGCCAGCAGCTCCGGGACAGCCTATGGCTACACCTTC	NA	TRBJ1-2	TRBV11-2	TRBD1
CASSLDGGQGETQYF	TGTGCCAGCAGCTTAGATGGGGGGCAGGGAGAGACCCAGTACTTC	NA	TRBJ2-5	TRBV11-3	NA
CASSIGRAGDYEQYF	TGCGCCAGCAGTATAGGTAGGGCAGGGGACTACGAGCAGTACTTC	NA	TRBJ2-7	TRBV4-1	NA
CASSQASGGLGNIQYF	TGTGCCAGCAGCCAAGCCAGCGGGGGGTTGGGAAACATTCAGTACTTC	NA	TRBJ2-4	TRBV3-1/TRBV3-2	TRBD2
CASSWGTDSSGNTIYF	TGCGCCAGCAGCTGGGGGACAGACTCATCTGGAAACACCATATATTTT	NA	TRBJ1-3	TRBV5-1	TRBD1
CASSYSSPGYGYTF	TGTGCCAGCAGTTACTCGAGTCCAGGTTATGGCTACACCTTC	NA	TRBJ1-2	TRBV6-5	NA
CASSTNRGSGNEQFF	TGTGCCAGCAGTACCAACCGTGGTAGCGGGAATGAGCAGTTCTTC	medium-sized	TRBJ2-1	TRBV27	TRBD2
CASGPGQGPYGYTF	TGCGCCAGCGGCCCGGGACAGGGCCCCTATGGCTACACCTTC	NA	TRBJ1-2	TRBV5-1	TRBD1
CASSSRGGDTQYF	TGTGCCAGCAGCTCCAGGGGGGGAGATACGCAGTATTTT	NA	TRBJ2-3	TRBV5-6	NA
CASSLAGGPTDTQYF	TGTGCCAGCTCATTAGCGGGAGGGCCCACAGATACGCAGTATTTT	few	TRBJ2-3	TRBV18	TRBD2
CASSTLAAANYGYTF	TGTGCCAGTAGCACCTTGGCGGCCGCCAACTATGGCTACACCTTC	NA	TRBJ1-2	TRBV19	NA
CASSPRTSGNEQFF	TGTGCCAGCAGTCCTAGGACTAGCGGCAATGAGCAGTTCTTC	few	TRBJ2-1	TRBV6-6	TRBD2
CSASIFTGKNIQYF	TGCAGTGCTAGTATCTTTACGGGCAAAAACATTCAGTACTTC	few	TRBJ2-4	TRBV20-1	NA
CASSRNGENTEAFF	TGTGCCAGCAGCAGAAACGGGGAGAACACTGAAGCTTTCTTT	NA	TRBJ1-1	TRBV7-2	NA
CASSVDPPQTVSYNEQFF	TGTGCCAGCAGCGTAGACCCCCCTCAGACGGTTTCCTACAATGAGCAGTTCTTC	NA	TRBJ2-1	TRBV9	NA
CATSHRDRDNEQFF	TGTGCCACCAGCCACCGGGACAGAGACAATGAGCAGTTCTTC	NA	TRBJ2-1	TRBV24-1	TRBD1
CASSPQYNQPQHF	TGTGCCAGCAGTCCGCAGTACAATCAGCCCCAGCATTTT	NA	TRBJ1-5	TRBV6-2/TRBV6-3	NA
CASSEMNEQFF	TGTGCCAGCAGCGAGATGAATGAGCAGTTCTTC	NA	TRBJ2-1	TRBV12-3/TRBV12-4	NA
CASSLIRAVGNTIYF	TGTGCCAGCAGCTTAATTAGGGCGGTCGGAAACACCATATATTTT	NA	TRBJ1-3	TRBV7-8	NA
CASSFGGWNTEAFF	TGTGCCAGCAGCTTCGGCGGGTGGAACACTGAAGCTTTCTTT	NA	TRBJ1-1	TRBV7-2	NA
CASSLSRTSGYNEQFF	TGTGCCAGCAGCTTATCAAGGACTAGCGGTTACAATGAGCAGTTCTTC	once	TRBJ2-1	TRBV7-9	TRBD2
CATSNRDRDYNEQFF	TGTGCCACCAGCAACCGGGACAGGGACTACAATGAGCAGTTCTTC	NA	TRBJ2-1	TRBV15	TRBD1
CASSWTSGNYEQYF	TGTGCCAGCAGCTGGACTAGCGGCAACTACGAGCAGTACTTC	NA	TRBJ2-7	TRBV7-2	TRBD2
CAVITWGSGANVLTF	TGTGCCGTCATTACTTGGGGCTCTGGGGCCAACGTCCTGACTTTC	NA	TRBJ2-6	TRBV6-5	NA
CASSLGGSQETQYF	TGTGCCAGCAGCTTAGGTGGCAGCCAAGAGACCCAGTACTTC	NA	TRBJ2-5	TRBV7-2	NA
CASSFDRAGYTF	TGCGCCAGCAGCTTCGACAGGGCCGGCTACACCTTC	NA	TRBJ1-2	TRBV5-1	TRBD1